One and the same sample provided the 23 T cell receptor beta chains below, sequenced in a study of blood T cell repertoires in COVID-19. The protocol was immunoSEQ multiplex PCR, while the TCRdb copy is restricted to in-frame clones and leaves out a portion. Of about 24,000 clones listed, around 90% were seen once; the top ten hold around 32%. The source material was peripheral blood. The source of these receptors is a man aged 70-80 years with active COVID-19.

The V gene is TRBV7-2, the J gene TRBJ2-1; no definite D call. From germline, CDR1 is SGHTA and CDR2 FQGNSA. The CDR3 contains 13 residues. Trimming shortened V by 2 bases and J by 5 bases, and 7 bases separated the two germline ends. The DNA of the CDR3 is TGTGCCAGCAGCTTATCTTTTGACAATGAGCAGTTCTTC. Translated: CASSLSFDNEQFF.

This chain links TRBV3-1 (or the pseudogene TRBV3-2) with TRBJ2-3, with 12 bases lining up with TRBD2. The CDR3 contains 19 residues. CDR1 and CDR2 (germline): LGHDT, YNNKEL (reference sequence). V lost 1 base, J lost 2 bases, and 10 bases stayed unmatched. This chain's CDR3 is CASSQATILAGGPTDTQYF. CDR3 nucleotide sequence: TGTGCCAGCAGCCAAGCCACTATCCTAGCGGGGGGGCCCACAGATACGCAGTATTTT.

Notes on this clone: This same CDR3 is encoded by further DNA sequences in the sample. J is TRBJ1-2 and V is TRBV6-5; TRBD1 aligns across 7 bases. Germline loops: CDR1 MNHEY, CDR2 SVGAGI. V lost 4 bases, J lost 5 bases, and 1 base stayed unmatched. The CDR3 consists of 12 residues. The CDR3 sequence: CASSSGGYGYTF. DNA for the CDR3: TGTGCCAGCAGTTCAGGGGGTTATGGCTACACCTTC.

Only one count was recorded for this clone. The sample holds other DNA sequences that translate to the same CDR3. The chain joins TRBV9 to TRBJ2-3, with 9 bases identical to TRBD2. In germline, CDR1 is SGDLS, CDR2 YYNGEE. V gave up 0 bases and J gave up 2 bases; unmatched junction bases: 4. The CDR3 runs 16 residues. The chain's CDR3 is CASSVVAGGPTDTQYF. The CDR3 DNA is TGTGCCAGCAGCGTAGTGGCGGGAGGGCCCACAGATACGCAGTATTTT.

The genes are TRBV3-1 (or the pseudogene TRBV3-2) and TRBJ1-6; D uncertain. The germline CDR1 and CDR2 sequences are LGHDT and YNNKEL (reference sequence). Between the trimmed V and J ends, which lost 4 bases and 9 bases, there was a span of 19 bases. The CDR3 is 16 amino acids. This CDR3 is CASSLETVPAVSPLHF. The DNA of the CDR3 is TGTGCCAGCAGCCTTGAAACGGTGCCGGCGGTTTCACCCCTCCACTTT.

The rearrangement uses TRBV18 and TRBJ2-3; a possible D gene is TRBD1 (5 bases). Germline V gene sequence: CDR1 KGHSH, CDR2 LQKENI. V lost 3 bases to trimming and J lost 2 bases, with 9 bases between them. The CDR3 is 14 residues long. The DNA for the CDR3 is TGTGCCAGCTCACCGGGGCAGACCACAGATACGCAGTATTTT. Protein product: CASSPGQTTDTQYF. Drawing the rest from reference TRBV18 and TRBJ2-3, the complete variable domain is NAGVMQNPRHLVRRRGQEARLRCSPMKGHSHVYWYRQLPEEGLKFMVYLQKENIIDESGMPKERFSAEFPKEGPSILRIQQVVRGDSAAYFCASSPGQTTDTQYFGPGTRLTVL.

This chain connects TRBV18 to TRBJ2-1; 10 positions agree with TRBD2. The CDR3 loop spans 13 amino acids. J gave up 8 bases and V 4 bases, and 2 bases lay outside the gene matches. Germline V lookup: CDR1 KGHSH, CDR2 LQKENI. The CDR3 DNA sequence: TGTGCCAGCTCACTCGGGACTAGCGATGAGCAGTTCTTC. Protein sequence: CASSLGTSDEQFF.

This chain joins TRBV14 and TRBJ2-7, with a weak D call TRBD1 (6 bases). The V end was cut by 0 bases, the J end by 9 bases, with 12 bases between. CDR1 is SGHDN, CDR2 FVKESK, per germline. The CDR3 runs to 13 residues. The CDR3 sequence is CASSQDRGRGQYF. CDR3 nucleotides: TGTGCCAGCAGCCAAGACAGGGGCAGGGGGCAGTACTTC.

The chain has TRBV7-2 and TRBJ2-7; 12 bases fit TRBD2. The CDR3 spans 18 residues. V lost 1 base, J lost 6 bases, and 13 bases stayed unmatched. Per germline, CDR1 SGHTA and CDR2 FQGNSA. CDR3 nucleotides: TGTGCCAGCAGCTTAGGAAAGGGCGGGGCTAGCGGGAGGGTCGAGCAGTACTTC. Its protein is CASSLGKGGASGRVEQYF.

V is TRBV12-3 or TRBV12-4 and J is TRBJ1-5, with D maybe TRBD1 (6 bases). The CDR3 has 13 amino acids. V was cut by 8 bases and J by 4 bases, with 12 bases left in between. The CDR3 sequence: CASCSRGNQPQHF. The CDR3 nucleotides are TGTGCCAGCTGCTCGAGGGGGAATCAGCCCCAGCATTTT.

The chain couples TRBV29-1 to TRBJ2-6, with D maybe TRBD2 (5 bases). The V gene's germline CDR1 is SQVTM and CDR2 ANQGSEA. The CDR3 covers 16 residues. Trimming took off 4 bases at V and 0 bases at J, with 13 bases between the two ends. The CDR3 DNA sequence: TGCAGCGTTGCCTTATATGGGAGCTCTGGGGCCAACGTCCTGACTTTC. Protein product: CSVALYGSSGANVLTF.

The chain combines TRBV7-9 with TRBJ1-5, with 11 bases aligning to TRBD1. Trimming cost V 4 bases and J 5 bases; bases outside gene matches: 4. CDR3 size: 15 residues. The V gene's germline CDR1 is SEHNR and CDR2 FQNEAQ (reference sequence). CDR3 in amino acids: CASSSDRGHDQPQHF. For the CDR3, the DNA is TGTGCCAGCAGCTCGGACAGGGGGCACGATCAGCCCCAGCATTTT.

The genes are TRBV7-2 and TRBJ2-7, with a possible D match to TRBD2 (6 bases). CDR1 is SGHTA, CDR2 FQGNSA, per germline. V shed 2 bases and J shed 9 bases, with 11 bases lying between them. The CDR3 has 12 residues. The CDR3 DNA is TGTGCCAGCAGCTTAAGGAGGGGAAGGCAGTACTTC. Amino acids: CASSLRRGRQYF.

The rearrangement uses TRBV19 and TRBJ1-2, with 10 bases fitting TRBD1. The junction had 4 bases not matched to a gene; V was cut back by 1 base and J by 5 bases. The germline gives CDR1 LNHDA, CDR2 SQIVND (reference sequence). This CDR3 comprises 15 residues. CDR3 DNA sequence: TGTGCCAGTAGTATAGGGTCGGGACAGGGGTATGGCTACACCTTC. This gives the protein CASSIGSGQGYGYTF.

This clone was detected a few times. The chain combines TRBV28 with TRBJ2-1, with D possibly being TRBD2 (6 bases). V lost 11 bases to trimming and J lost 4 bases, with 9 bases between them. The CDR3 contains 11 residues. Germline assignment: CDR1 MDHEN and CDR2 SYDVKM. The CDR3 bases are TGTGCCGGGGGGAGGTACAATGAGCAGTTCTTC. It encodes CAGGRYNEQFF.

The chain is built from TRBV5-6 and TRBJ2-3; no definite D call. Trimming shortened V by 6 bases and J by 0 bases, and 11 bases separated the two germline ends. The length of the CDR3 is 14 residues. Germline CDR1 is SGHDT and CDR2 is YYEEEE. CDR3 region: CASTPRPSTDTQYF. CDR3 nucleotides: TGTGCCAGCACCCCTAGACCCAGCACAGATACGCAGTATTTT.

The chain has TRBV2 and TRBJ1-1, with a possible D match to TRBD1 (5 bases). The CDR3 is made up of 13 amino acids. The V gene lost 6 bases and the J gene lost 1 base, with 9 bases spanning the gap. Germline V CDR1 and CDR2: SNHLY, FYNNEI. The CDR3 DNA is TGTGCCAGCAGGATAGACAGGAACACTGAAGCTTTCTTT. Amino acids: CASRIDRNTEAFF.

The chain employs TRBV24-1 and TRBJ1-2; tentatively, D is TRBD1 (6 bases). V was trimmed by 2 bases and J by 4 bases, leaving 19 bases between them. CDR1 KGHDR and CDR2 SFDVKD come from the germline V gene. The CDR3 runs 17 residues. CDR3 sequence reads: CATSDSLGTSVGYGYTF. The CDR3 bases are TGTGCCACCAGTGATTCCCTTGGGACATCGGTGGGCTATGGCTACACCTTC.

V is TRBV27 and J is TRBJ1-2; TRBD1 agrees at 9 bases. The CDR3 has 15 residues. Germline V gene sequence: CDR1 MNHEY, CDR2 SMNVEV (reference sequence). The V segment lost 5 bases and the J segment 2 bases; nucleotides outside the gene matches: 6. CDR3 loop: CASSPNRGRNYGYTF. The CDR3 coding sequence is TGTGCCAGCAGTCCTAACAGGGGGCGAAACTATGGCTACACCTTC.

CDR3 in amino acids: CASSLRGNTEAFF. The CDR3 DNA sequence: TGTGCCAGCAGCCTTCGGGGGAACACTGAAGCTTTCTTT. The chain combines TRBV11-2 with TRBJ1-1; D gene unclear. This CDR3 comprises 13 residues. The germline CDR1 and CDR2 sequences are SGHAT and FQNNGV. Trimming stripped 5 bases from V and 1 base from J, with 8 bases between.

The genes are TRBV29-1 and TRBJ2-7; no reliable D call. The CDR3 consists of 14 residues. CDR1 SQVTM and CDR2 ANQGSEA come from the germline V gene. V was clipped by 6 bases and J by 2 bases, with 17 bases between them. CDR3 in amino acids: CSVIPNSRAYEQYF. CDR3 nucleotides: TGCAGCGTGATTCCGAACAGCCGTGCCTACGAGCAGTACTTC.

The CDR3 DNA follows: TGTGCCAGCTCACCACGACAGCCGAACACTGAAGCTTTCTTT. It encodes CASSPRQPNTEAFF. The chain couples TRBV18 to TRBJ1-1; TRBD1 might be the D (5 bases). V was clipped by 1 base and J by 1 base, with 7 bases between them. This CDR3 comprises 14 residues. Germline V gene data show CDR1 as KGHSH and CDR2 as LQKENI.

The V gene is TRBV4-1, the J gene TRBJ2-1; the match to TRBD2 covers 9 bases. The ends lost 0 bases at V and 7 bases at J; junction bases unmatched: 4. Germline V gene data show CDR1 as MGHRA and CDR2 as YSYEKL. The CDR3 length is 15 residues. The CDR3 loop is CASSQDAGGPNEQFF. The CDR3 DNA reads TGCGCCAGCAGCCAAGACGCGGGAGGGCCTAATGAGCAGTTCTTC.